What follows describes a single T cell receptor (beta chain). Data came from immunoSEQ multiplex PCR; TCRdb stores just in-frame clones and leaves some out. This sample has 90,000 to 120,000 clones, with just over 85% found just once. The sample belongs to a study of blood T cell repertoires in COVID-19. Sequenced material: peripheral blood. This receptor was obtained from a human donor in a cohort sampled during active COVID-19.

CDR3 sequence: CASSGGLVAGNTIYF. In DNA, the CDR3 is TGTGCCAGCAGTGGCGGCCTAGTGGCTGGAAACACCATATATTTT. This chain joins TRBV2 and TRBJ1-3; unclear D gene. CDR3 length: 15 amino acids. The V end lost 4 bases, the J end lost 2 bases, and 12 bases lay between the germline ends. Germline CDR1 is SNHLY and CDR2 is FYNNEI.